These 15 T cell receptor beta chains were all obtained from the same sample, sequenced in a study of CD8+CD57+ T cells in acquired aplastic anemia. The template used for profiling TCR beta VDJ and CDR3 was genomic DNA. From the reads, TCRdb called clonotypes with MiXCR, one entry per CDR3 protein. The table has a few hundred thousand distinct CDR3 sequences, around 60% seen once. The material sequenced was sorted CD4+, CD8+, or CD8+CD57+ T cells (not recorded which) from PBMCs. All receptors derive from a human donor in good health.

The V and J genes are TRBV25-1 and TRBJ1-2; TRBD1 matches 7 bases. Per the germline V gene, CDR1 is MGHDK and CDR2 is SYGVNS. V was pared by 8 bases and J by 6 bases, with 15 bases of the junction left unmatched. The CDR3 is 15 amino acids. The CDR3 reads CASQPLVGQYHGYTF. The DNA of the CDR3 is TGTGCCAGCCAGCCCTTAGTGGGACAGTACCATGGCTACACCTTC.

This chain connects TRBV7-9 to TRBJ1-2, with a tentative D call TRBD1 (5 bases). V was clipped by 6 bases and J by 5 bases, with 22 bases between them. The CDR3 is 16 amino acids. The germline CDR1 and CDR2 sequences are SEHNR and FQNEAQ (reference sequence). CDR3 nucleotide sequence: TGTGCCAGCAGTAACACCCACATACAGGAAAGATATGGCTACACCTTC. The encoded protein is CASSNTHIQERYGYTF.

The chain is built from TRBV2 and TRBJ1-1, with a possible D match to TRBD1 (6 bases). Germline CDR1 SNHLY, CDR2 FYNNEI. The CDR3 covers 14 residues. The ends were cut back, 7 bases at V and 1 base at J, with 13 bases in the middle. As DNA, the CDR3 is TGTGCCAGCACCGACGACAGGAGGAACACTGAAGCTTTCTTT. This codes for CASTDDRRNTEAFF.

This clonotype was detected once. The V call is TRBV7-9, the J call TRBJ2-7; D is ambiguous. CDR3 length: 13 residues. Trimming shortened V by 3 bases and J by 7 bases, and 13 bases separated the two germline ends. Per the germline V gene, CDR1 is SEHNR and CDR2 is FQNEAQ (reference sequence). CDR3 nucleotides: TGTGCCAGCAGCTTCCACGTATCTCAGGAGCAGTACTTC. It encodes CASSFHVSQEQYF. Drawing the rest from reference TRBV7-9 and TRBJ2-7, the complete variable domain is DTGVSQNPRHKITKRGQNVTFRCDPISEHNRLYWYRQTLGQGPEFLTYFQNEAQLEKSRLLSDRFSAERPKGSFSTLEIQRTEQGDSAMYLCASSFHVSQEQYFGPGTRLTVT.

J is TRBJ2-1 and V is TRBV5-6, with a weak D call TRBD2 (6 bases). Between the trimmed V and J ends, which lost 1 base and 7 bases, there was a span of 12 bases. CDR3 length: 14 amino acids. Looked up from germline, CDR1 is SGHDT and CDR2 is YYEEEE. The CDR3 spells CASSLTGAWNEQFF. The CDR3 nucleotides read TGTGCCAGCAGCTTGACGGGAGCATGGAATGAGCAGTTCTTC. Using reference TRBV5-6 and TRBJ2-1 for the parts outside the CDR3, the full variable domain is DAGVTQSPTHLIKTRGQQVTLRCSPKSGHDTVSWYQQALGQGPQFIFQYYEEEERQRGNFPDRFSGHQFPNYSSELNVNALLLGDSALYLCASSLTGAWNEQFFGPGTRLTVL.

This chain connects TRBV24-1 to TRBJ2-7; D gene unclear. V lost 11 bases to trimming and J lost 4 bases, with 23 bases between them. The CDR3 sequence is 15 residues long. In germline, CDR1 is KGHDR, CDR2 SFDVKD. The CDR3 loop is CASSPARSVAYEQYF. In DNA form, the CDR3 reads TGTGCCAGCAGCCCCGCCAGATCGGTCGCATACGAGCAGTACTTC.

The CDR3 DNA is TGCGCCAGCAGTGAGTGCTCTAGCGGGGACATAGATACGCAGTATTTT. This sequence encodes CASSECSSGDIDTQYF. This sequence joins TRBV10-1 and TRBJ2-3; 9 positions match TRBD2. The CDR3 has 16 amino acids. Germline V gives CDR1 WNHNN, CDR2 SYGVQD (reference sequence). V lost 1 base and J lost 5; bases outside the gene matches: 7.

The J gene is TRBJ1-1, the V gene TRBV20-1; D is undetermined. Germline values: CDR1 DFQATT, CDR2 SNEGSKA (reference sequence). The V end was cut by 6 bases, the J end by 0 bases, with 8 bases between. The length of the CDR3 is 12 residues. This chain's CDR3 is CSAPTLNTEAFF. The CDR3 DNA follows: TGCAGTGCACCGACCCTGAACACTGAAGCTTTCTTT.

The genes are TRBV15 and TRBJ1-5; D gene unclear. Trimming stripped 6 bases from V and 9 bases from J, with 21 bases between. CDR1 and CDR2 (germline): LNHNV, YYDKDF (reference sequence). The length of the CDR3 is 15 residues. This chain's CDR3 is CATSPTRRFLGPQHF. CDR3 in DNA: TGTGCCACCAGTCCGACCCGGAGGTTTTTAGGGCCCCAGCATTTT.

The chain uses TRBV10-3 and TRBJ2-1, with unresolved D. The V and J ends lost 0 bases and 3 bases respectively, with 9 bases between them. The CDR3 sequence is 15 residues long. Germline lookup yields CDR1 ENHRY and CDR2 SYGVKD. CDR3 in DNA: TGTGCCATCAGTGAGTCTGGAGACCGCTACAATGAGCAGTTCTTC. It codes for CAISESGDRYNEQFF.

CDR3 residues: CASSYGTGEGNSPLHF. Written as DNA, the CDR3 is TGTGCCAGCAGCTACGGGACAGGGGAGGGTAATTCACCCCTCCACTTT. The gene calls are TRBV14 and TRBJ1-6; TRBD1 matches 10 bases. The CDR3 runs to 16 residues. Trimming took 5 bases from V and 6 from J; bases not matched to a gene: 7. From germline, CDR1 is SGHDN and CDR2 FVKESK.

This clonotype was counted many times. V is TRBV12-3 or TRBV12-4 and J is TRBJ2-3; D possibly corresponds to TRBD2 (6 bases). Trimming took 11 bases from V and 2 from J, leaving 17 bases between them. This CDR3 contains 14 residues. The DNA for the CDR3 is TGTGCCTCGGGTATTCTAGCGAACACAGATACGCAGTATTTT. Translated, it gives CASGILANTDTQYF.

This clonotype has a handful of counts. J is TRBJ2-2 and V is TRBV15; D unresolved. Germline assignment: CDR1 LNHNV and CDR2 YYDKDF (reference sequence). V dropped 2 bases and J dropped 3 bases, with 4 bases sitting between them. The CDR3 totals 13 residues. CDR3 coding DNA: TGTGCCACCAGCAGATTGTACACCGGGGAGCTGTTTTTT. It encodes CATSRLYTGELFF. Supplemented by reference TRBV15 and TRBJ2-2, the full variable domain reads DAMVIQNPRYQVTQFGKPVTLSCSQTLNHNVMYWYQQKSSQAPKLLFHYYDKDFNNEADTPDNFQSRRPNTSFCFLDIRSPGLGDTAMYLCATSRLYTGELFFGEGSRLTVL.

The CDR3 sequence: CASSIDRETGELFF. The DNA for the CDR3 is TGTGCCAGTAGTATCGACAGGGAGACCGGGGAGCTGTTTTTT. V and J are TRBV19 and TRBJ2-2, with 7 bases identical to TRBD1. CDR1 is LNHDA, CDR2 SQIVND, per germline (reference sequence). The CDR3 is 14 amino acids. V dropped 3 bases and J dropped 5; count of bases not matched to a gene: 3.

This clonotype was seen more than once but under ten times. The gene calls are TRBV7-3 and TRBJ2-5, with TRBD2 identical over 8 bases. The germline CDR1 and CDR2 sequences are SGHTA and FQGTGA. The CDR3 totals 15 residues. The V and J ends lost 5 bases and 5 bases, in that order; junction bases with no gene match: 10. In DNA form, the CDR3 reads TGTGCCAGCAGCATACACTCGGGGGGGGAGGAGACCCAGTACTTC. Encoded protein: CASSIHSGGEETQYF.